This T cell receptor beta chain was observed in a study of regulatory and conventional T cells in RAG deficiency. Overall study findings and caveats: Omenn patients showed >80% Treg-Tconv overlap and shorter CDR3 lengths. Shannon entropy was markedly lower and Simpson indices higher in RAG-deficient patients than control T-cell subsets. Treg unique TCR beta sequences were 90 to 100-fold fewer in Omenn syndrome and CID/AS patients than controls. In Omenn syndrome, sorted "Tregs" may be peripherally activated cells.

Genomic DNA came from blood regulatory T cells gated CD4+ CD25-high CD127-low. Comment on this clone: No antigen is known for it.

Measured with immunoSEQ multiplex PCR; TCRdb has only the in-frame clones, and not every one. The sample consists of over 15,000 clones, about nine tenths of them appearing once. V dropped 7 bases and J dropped 2; count of bases not matched to a gene: 11. Germline loops: CDR1 SGHTS, CDR2 YDEGEE. The CDR3 has 16 residues. The same data also went into a second study, on regulatory T cells. From that study: The PCR used 52 TRBV and 13 TRBJ primers.

The sequence came from a human donor in good health. The sequenced material came from Tregs sorted from blood. This chain connects TRBV5-8 to TRBJ2-5; 10 nucleotides match TRBD1. CDR3 sequence: CASGLTGTGAQETQYF. CDR3 DNA: TGTGCCAGCGGCCTTACCGGGACAGGGGCACAAGAGACCCAGTACTTC.